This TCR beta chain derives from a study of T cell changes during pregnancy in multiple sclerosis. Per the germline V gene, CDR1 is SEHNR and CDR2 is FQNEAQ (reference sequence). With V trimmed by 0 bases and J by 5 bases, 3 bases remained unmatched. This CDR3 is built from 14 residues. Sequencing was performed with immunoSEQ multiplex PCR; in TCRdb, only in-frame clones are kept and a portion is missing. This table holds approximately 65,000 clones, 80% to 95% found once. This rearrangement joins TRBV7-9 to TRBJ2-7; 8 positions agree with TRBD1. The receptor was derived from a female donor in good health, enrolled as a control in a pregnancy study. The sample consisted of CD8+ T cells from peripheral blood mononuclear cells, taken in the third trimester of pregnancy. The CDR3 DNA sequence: TGTGCCAGCAGCTTAGCGGACAGGGTTAACGAGCAGTACTTC. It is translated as CASSLADRVNEQYF.